The 2 T cell receptor beta chains given below trace back to one sample, sequenced in a study of Graves' ophthalmopathy and Graves' hyperthyroidism. The authors amplified TCR beta CDR3 regions from RNA transcripts. First-round RT-PCR with HTBI primers preceded a second-round multiplex PCR. A single record per CDR3 protein comes from TCRdb applying MiXCR to the multiplex PCR reads. In the table there are 450,000 or so distinct CDR3 sequences, around 14% of which are singletons. What was sequenced was blood. The receptor source for this set is a woman aged 25 to 45 with Graves' ophthalmopathy.

This clonotype showed up just once. The chain links TRBV12-5 to TRBJ1-1; tentatively, D is TRBD1 (5 bases). This CDR3 is 13 amino acids long. V lost 3 bases and J 5 bases, leaving 10 bases between the germline ends. In germline, CDR1 is LGHNT, CDR2 FRNRAP. CDR3: CASGFLSGTEAFF. The CDR3 DNA follows: TGTGCTAGTGGTTTTCTCTCAGGGACTGAAGCTTTCTTT.

This clonotype was seen repeatedly, ten times or more. This chain joins TRBV10-1 and TRBJ1-2; TRBD1 might be the D (5 bases). Trimming took off 1 base at V and 3 bases at J, with 12 bases between the two ends. Germline V gene sequence: CDR1 WNHNN, CDR2 SYGVQD (reference sequence). The CDR3 contains 15 residues. CDR3 DNA sequence: TGCGCCAGCAGTGAGTTGGCAGGGAACCACTATGGCTACACCTTC. Its translation: CASSELAGNHYGYTF.